This T cell receptor (beta chain) was identified during a study of cytomegalovirus exposure and HLA in healthy donors. Study observations and caveats: In a later analysis, donors in an Asian-associated ancestry cluster reportedly had fewer N-insertions in productive TCRs than the cohort mean.

It was with 60 Vbeta and 13 Jbeta primers that the PCR ran. Measured with immunoSEQ multiplex PCR; TCRdb has only the in-frame clones, and not every one. The data show tens of thousands of clones, 65% to 75% seen once. Comment on this clone: The antigen is unknown.

The CDR3 has 16 amino acids. Germline assignment: CDR1 LGHNA and CDR2 YNFKEQ. Trimming took 4 bases from V and 3 from J; bases not matched to a gene: 5. The chain couples TRBV4-2 to TRBJ2-1, with TRBD2 matching over 11 bases. What was sequenced was PBMCs. This receptor was obtained from a middle-aged man in good health and CMV-seropositive. Here the CDR3 DNA reads TGTGCCAGCAGCCTAACAACTAGCGGGAGCTACAATGAGCAGTTCTTC. Translating it yields CASSLTTSGSYNEQFF.